The 26 T cell receptor beta chains below were found in one sample sequenced in a study of immune reconstitution after stem cell transplant in scleroderma. TCRdb reprocessed the RT-PCR reads with MiXCR, giving one entry per CDR3 protein. Among a few thousand distinct CDR3 sequences listed, approximately 5.4% were seen once. Collection took place before or after autologous hematopoietic stem cell transplantation (not recorded which). The source is a female donor with systemic sclerosis.

Concerning this clonotype: Since a much larger clone is just one base distant, this may be a read error. The genes are TRBV5-1 and TRBJ2-2; possibly TRBD2 for D (6 bases). Germline assignment: CDR1 SGHRS and CDR2 YFSETQ. The CDR3 is 16 residues long. CDR3 sequence: CASSPLSGAVAGGLFF. CDR3 DNA: TGCGCCAGCAGCCCTCTTTCCGGAGCAGTAGCCGGGGGGCTGTTTTTT.

By share, this clonotype ranks as medium-sized. The chain employs TRBV20-1 and TRBJ1-2, with 7 bases that match TRBD1. Per germline, CDR1 DFQATT and CDR2 SNEGSKA (reference sequence). J was trimmed by 4 bases and V by 5 bases; bases with no gene match: 7. This CDR3 region has 13 residues. The DNA of the CDR3 is TGCAGTGCTTTACCGGGACAGTCCTATGGCTACACCTTC. The encoded protein is CSALPGQSYGYTF.

A few counts support this clonotype. The chain has TRBV20-1 and TRBJ2-7; 9 bases line up with TRBD1. Trimming took 2 bases from V and 0 from J; bases not matched to a gene: 8. Germline CDR1 and CDR2: DFQATT and SNEGSKA (reference sequence). The length of the CDR3 is 16 residues. CDR3 in amino acids: CSARNPQGAISYEQYF. The CDR3 bases are TGCAGTGCTAGAAATCCACAGGGGGCGATCTCCTACGAGCAGTACTTC.

This clonotype is labeled large. The rearrangement uses TRBV6-5 and TRBJ1-4; 8 nucleotides agree with TRBD1. Germline CDR1 is MNHEY and CDR2 is SVGAGI. The CDR3 is made up of 13 amino acids. V was pared by 7 bases and J by 8 bases, with 6 bases of the junction left unmatched. CDR3 coding DNA: TGTGCCAGCAAGACAGGGGTGGGCGAAAAACTGTTTTTT. It specifies CASKTGVGEKLFF.

This clonotype is medium-sized by share. The gene calls are TRBV11-3 and TRBJ2-5; no reliable D call. Germline CDR1 and CDR2: SGHNT and YENEEA. This CDR3 comprises 12 residues. The V end lost 5 bases, the J end lost 4 bases, and 8 bases lay between the germline ends. CDR3: CASSTDTETQYF. The CDR3, as DNA: TGTGCCAGCAGCACTGATACAGAGACCCAGTACTTC.

This clonotype is medium-sized. This chain uses TRBV20-1 with TRBJ2-5; no reliable D call. Germline V lookup: CDR1 DFQATT, CDR2 SNEGSKA (reference sequence). This CDR3 region has 12 residues. Trimming took off 1 base at V and 1 base at J, with 4 bases between the two ends. CDR3 DNA sequence: TGCAGTGCTAGAGCTCCCCAAGAGACCCAGTACTTC. Translation: CSARAPQETQYF.

Relative to its sample, this clonotype is medium-sized (0.01 to 0.1%). This chain joins TRBV5-1 and TRBJ1-1, with a possible D match to TRBD1 (5 bases). CDR1 and CDR2 (germline): SGHRS, YFSETQ. V dropped 8 bases and J dropped 4 bases, with 15 bases sitting between them. The length of the CDR3 is 13 residues. CDR3 nucleotide sequence: TGCGCCAGGACCTTCGACGGGACCACTGAAGCTTTCTTT. Protein: CARTFDGTTEAFF.

With respect to this clonotype: A read error may be the cause here, since a much bigger clone is one base away. No conserved phenylalanine or tryptophan ends this CDR3, so it is likely a read error. CDR3 bases: TGTGCCAGCAGGGAGACATCGAACACCGGGGAGCTGTTTTCT. Its translation is CASRETSNTGELFS. The chain combines TRBV2 with TRBJ2-2; D gene uncertain. V gave up 6 bases and J gave up 0 bases, with 8 bases separating them. This CDR3 region has 14 residues. Looked up from germline, CDR1 is SNHLY and CDR2 is FYNNEI.

In its sample, this clonotype ranks as large. This chain uses TRBV28 with TRBJ1-5; D unclear. Looked up from germline, CDR1 is MDHEN and CDR2 is SYDVKM. CDR3 size: 12 residues. V was shortened by 1 base and J by 10 bases, with 8 bases between the two germline ends. The CDR3 region has the DNA TGTGCCAGCAGTTTATATTGGGGTCCCCAGCATTTT. The encoded protein is CASSLYWGPQHF.

This clonotype was detected a few times. At one of its ends the junction is not consistent with the germline gene, which may arise from a read error. The CDR3 protein is CAGSPGLGIYNEQFF. CDR3 DNA: TGTGCCGGCAGCCCCGGCTTGGGTATCTACAATGAGCAGTTCTTC. The chain is built from TRBV5-6 and TRBJ2-1; D is uncertain. The germline gives CDR1 SGHDT, CDR2 YYEEEE. This CDR3 spans 15 amino acids.

This clonotype is categorized as medium-sized. The chain carries TRBV29-1 and TRBJ2-1, with 7 bases that match TRBD1. V dropped 5 bases and J dropped 4; count of bases not matched to a gene: 2. CDR3 length: 12 residues. The germline V gene has CDR1 SQVTM and CDR2 ANQGSEA. The CDR3 DNA reads as TGCAGCGTTACGGGACAGTACAATGAGCAGTTCTTC. It is translated as CSVTGQYNEQFF.

In its sample, this clonotype is medium-sized. The gene calls are TRBV11-2 and TRBJ2-1; TRBD2 agrees at 12 bases. CDR3 size: 16 residues. V lost 3 bases and J lost 10; bases outside the gene matches: 10. Germline loops: CDR1 SGHAT, CDR2 FQNNGV. The CDR3 sequence is CASSFVGLAGLGEQFF. The CDR3 nucleotides read TGTGCCAGCAGCTTTGTAGGACTAGCGGGATTGGGGGAGCAGTTCTTC.

This clonotype has more than one count but fewer than ten. The chain recombines TRBV20-1 with TRBJ2-7; 8 bases are a match to TRBD2. CDR3 size: 13 residues. The V segment lost 3 bases and the J segment 5 bases; nucleotides outside the gene matches: 6. Germline CDR1 reads DFQATT; CDR2 reads SNEGSKA (reference sequence). CDR3 sequence: CSASPGGPDEQYF. DNA for the CDR3: TGCAGTGCTAGCCCGGGAGGGCCTGACGAGCAGTACTTC.

Sample share makes this clonotype medium-sized. J is TRBJ2-5 and V is TRBV20-1; 7 nucleotides line up with TRBD2. The CDR3 totals 14 residues. The junction had 12 bases not matched to a gene; V was cut back by 6 bases and J by 5 bases. Looked up from germline, CDR1 is DFQATT and CDR2 is SNEGSKA (reference sequence). DNA for the CDR3: TGCAGTGCCGTAAGAGGTCCTAGCGGCGAGACCCAGTACTTC. Translation gives CSAVRGPSGETQYF.

With regard to this clonotype: A clone one base away is much larger, so this may be a read error. The chain links TRBV3-1 to TRBJ2-1; D remains unclear. Germline V gene sequence: CDR1 LGHDT, CDR2 YNNKEL (reference sequence). The CDR3 has 16 residues. This CDR3 is CTSSQARTSSYNEQFF. Here the CDR3 DNA reads TGTACCAGCAGCCAAGCCAGGACCAGCTCCTACAATGAGCAGTTCTTC.

This clonotype was counted a few times. V and J are TRBV7-2 and TRBJ2-3; 12 bases agree with TRBD2. Germline trimming cut 3 bases from V and 0 bases from J; bases unmatched to any gene: 1. Germline lookup yields CDR1 SGHTA and CDR2 FQGNSA. The CDR3 has 16 amino acids. CDR3: CASSFGTSGSTDTQYF. CDR3 coding DNA: TGTGCCAGCAGCTTCGGGACTAGCGGGAGCACAGATACGCAGTATTTT.

This clonotype appeared a single time. A single base separates this from a much larger clone, so it may be a read error. The J gene is TRBJ2-7, the V gene TRBV20-1; 8 nucleotides agree with TRBD1. Germline CDR1 reads DFQATT; CDR2 reads SNEGSKA (reference sequence). The trim removed 6 bases at V and 0 bases at J, leaving 10 bases unmatched. CDR3 length: 15 amino acids. The CDR3 is CSAVGTGPSSYEQYF. The CDR3 coding sequence is TGCAGTGCCGTCGGGACAGGCCCTTCCTCCTACGAGCAGTACTTC.

This clonotype is judged medium-sized. The chain couples TRBV9 to TRBJ1-1; D gene unclear. V was clipped by 0 bases and J by 0 bases, with 12 bases between them. Looked up from germline, CDR1 is SGDLS and CDR2 is YYNGEE. This CDR3 has 16 residues. Here the CDR3 DNA reads TGTGCCAGCAGCGTAGAGGACTACCCGATGAACACTGAAGCTTTCTTT. It encodes CASSVEDYPMNTEAFF.

With regard to this clonotype: It may be a read error: a sequence one base away is much more abundant. The chain uses TRBV12-3 or TRBV12-4 and TRBJ1-2; D gene ambiguous. The V gene lost 8 bases and the J gene lost 2 bases, with 12 bases spanning the gap. CDR3 size: 13 residues. The chain's CDR3 is CASLEGRNYGYTF. The CDR3 nucleotides are TGTGCCAGCCTTGAGGGAAGAAACTATGGCTACACCTTC.

The gene calls are TRBV29-1 and TRBJ2-5; TRBD2 might be the D (7 bases). The germline CDR1 and CDR2 sequences are SQVTM and ANQGSEA. Trimming stripped 4 bases from V and 7 bases from J, with 13 bases between. This CDR3 has 12 amino acids. CDR3 protein: CSVGGLGGTQYF. CDR3 coding DNA: TGCAGCGTTGGAGGACTAGGGGGGACCCAGTACTTC.

By sample share, this clonotype is medium-sized (0.01 to 0.1%). This chain joins TRBV28 and TRBJ2-2; D gene uncertain. Trimming pared 3 bases from V and 1 base from J, leaving 9 bases between. The CDR3 sequence is 15 residues long. Germline values: CDR1 MDHEN, CDR2 SYDVKM. The CDR3 spells CASSFMNRNTGELFF. The CDR3 DNA reads TGTGCCAGCAGTTTCATGAACAGGAACACCGGGGAGCTGTTTTTT.

There are many counts of this clonotype. The chain couples TRBV14 to TRBJ2-7; the D call may be TRBD1 or TRBD2 (7 bases each). V shed 2 bases and J shed 6 bases, with 11 bases lying between them. Germline values: CDR1 SGHDN, CDR2 FVKESK. The CDR3 has 13 amino acids. The DNA of the CDR3 is TGTGCCAGCAGCCAAACCAGGGGGGGCGAGCAGTACTTC. It is translated as CASSQTRGGEQYF.

This clonotype is labeled as medium-sized. This chain uses TRBV5-1 with TRBJ1-2; D remains unclear. The germline CDR1 and CDR2 sequences are SGHRS and YFSETQ. The V and J ends lost 0 bases and 0 bases respectively, with 12 bases between them. CDR3 length equals 16 residues. CDR3 protein: CASSLGAASANYGYTF. The CDR3, as DNA: TGCGCCAGCAGCTTGGGGGCGGCGAGCGCTAACTATGGCTACACCTTC.

At least ten counts were recorded for this clonotype. The chain couples TRBV12-3 or TRBV12-4 to TRBJ2-7, with D maybe TRBD1 (5 bases). This CDR3 has 15 residues. Trimming removed 2 bases from V and 4 bases from J, with 15 bases in between. Here the CDR3 DNA reads TGTGCCAGCAGTTTAAGGCCCAGGGTAGGGTACGAGCAGTACTTC. Translation gives CASSLRPRVGYEQYF.

By sample share, this clonotype is medium-sized (0.01 to 0.1%). The genes are TRBV3-1 and TRBJ2-1; no definite D call. Trimming removed 1 base at V and 10 bases at J, with 14 bases between. The germline V gene encodes CDR1 LGHDT and CDR2 YNNKEL (reference sequence). The CDR3 length is 14 residues. CDR3 nucleotides: TGTGCCAGCAGCCAAGGACAAGTCGTGAGGGAGCAGTTCTTC. The encoded protein is CASSQGQVVREQFF.

By sample fraction, this clonotype is medium-sized. The rearrangement joins TRBV5-1 to TRBJ2-1; tentatively, D is TRBD2 (5 bases). The V and J ends lost 0 bases and 0 bases respectively, with 7 bases between them. The CDR3 is 15 residues long. CDR1 and CDR2 (germline): SGHRS, YFSETQ. CDR3 amino acids: CASSLVGSSYNEQFF. CDR3 coding DNA: TGCGCCAGCAGCTTGGTAGGGAGCTCCTACAATGAGCAGTTCTTC.